The text below deals with one TCR beta chain. Its antigen is unidentified. Deletions cut 0 bases from V and 7 bases from J, with 16 bases between. The CDR3 loop spans 16 amino acids. CDR1 is SGDLS and CDR2 is YYNGEE in the germline V gene. Semi-nested PCR with Nested Universal Primer A followed constant-region reverse priming of full-length variable regions. TCRdb independently ran MiXCR on the 5' RACE reads; one entry per CDR3 protein. This table has about 32,000 distinct CDR3 sequences, about 24% appearing once. Study findings and constraints: Tumor Treg TCRs overlapped most with tumor naive CD4+ cells. Tumor memory CD4+ T cell TCR gene usage was found to cluster with blood and lymph node memory CD4+ cells and with lymph node naive CD4+ cells. The larger cohort examined one V-J beta rearrangement, not whole repertoires.

V gene TRBV9 combines with J gene TRBJ2-2; D may be TRBD1 (6 bases). The receptor was derived from a female donor with breast cancer. Sequencing input: memory CD4+ T cells sorted from blood. Subset reported: memory CD4+ T cells, CD4+CD45RO+CD25-. The CDR3 coding sequence is TGTGCCAGCAGCGTAGAAGGGGGAAACCCGGGCGGGGAGCTGTTTTTT. Translation gives CASSVEGGNPGGELFF.